This TCR beta chain was recorded in a study of cytomegalovirus exposure and HLA in healthy donors. Whole-study findings and limits: Reportedly, diagnosis of cytomegalovirus status by the classifier showed high specificity and sensitivity.

From germline, CDR1 is MGHRA and CDR2 YSYEKL. This CDR3 has 15 amino acids. V was pared by 1 base and J by 4 bases, with 13 bases between. Assay used: immunoSEQ multiplex PCR; TCRdb lists only in-frame clones, some missing. The table records about 150,000 clones, 86% of them present only once. Details on this clone: Antigen specificity is unknown.

This chain uses TRBV4-1 with TRBJ1-1, with D unclear. The specimen was PBMCs. The TCR comes from a human donor in good health. CDR3 sequence reads: CASSQVLLPGTEAFF. Written as DNA, the CDR3 is TGCGCCAGCAGCCAAGTCCTACTCCCGGGCACTGAAGCTTTCTTT.